This T cell receptor beta chain appears in the sequencing data of a study of shared clonotypes between healthy human individuals. Concerning this clone itself: No antigen is known for it. In the same sample, other DNA sequences code for this CDR3.

Genomic DNA of every subset was divided equally among multiple immunoSEQ plates. Method: immunoSEQ multiplex PCR; TCRdb's copy keeps in-frame clones and lacks some. In the table there are roughly 2,000,000 clones, approximately 94% of which are singletons. In the naive CD8 group, cells lacked CD45RO and were positively selected for CCR7, so terminally differentiated effector memory CD45RA+ cells were left out. Overall study findings and caveats: An expected dependence of interdonor clonotype sharing on sequencing depth was noted. Despite large depth, rarefaction showed incomplete sorted-subset sequencing.

The sequence came from a man aged 18 to 35 in good health. The sequenced material came from naive CD8+ T cells sorted from blood.

The CDR3 loop reads CASSPRLAGDSYNEQFF. The DNA for the CDR3 is TGCGCCAGCAGCCCCCGACTAGCGGGCGACTCCTACAATGAGCAGTTCTTC. The J gene is TRBJ2-1, the V gene TRBV4-3, with 10 nucleotides matching TRBD2. The CDR3 is 17 amino acids. The V and J ends lost 4 bases and 0 bases, in that order; junction bases with no gene match: 6. From germline, CDR1 is LGHNA and CDR2 YSLEER.